Sequencing of this T cell receptor beta chain was carried out in a study of graft-versus-host responses after intestinal transplantation. Background on the study: Each patient got anti-thymocyte globulin induction, then tacrolimus and steroids for around three years. Whole-study results and caveats: Graft-donor T cell macrochimerism in patients accompanied high graft-versus-host to host-versus-graft clonal ratios in allografts. GvH clones appeared in recipient marrow, some first in ileum or blood. An association linked early post-transplant HvG declines with peak circulating GvH clone levels.

Remarks on this clone: What it binds is unknown.

After removal of 4 bases from V and 5 bases from J, the junction contained 5 bases not matched to a gene. This CDR3 is 14 amino acids long. Germline V gene data show CDR1 as MGHRA and CDR2 as YSYEKL. Data came from immunoSEQ multiplex PCR; TCRdb stores just in-frame clones and leaves some out. This table holds roughly 120,000 clones, 90% to 95% found once. The V call is TRBV4-1, the J call TRBJ2-5; 9 positions match TRBD1. Sequencing used unstimulated CD8+ T cells sorted from spleen or lymph node cells, obtained before intestinal transplant. The TCR comes from a human donor who received an intestinal transplant. The CDR3 coding sequence is TGCGCCAGCAGCCGAACAGGGGGCCGCGAGACCCAGTACTTC. Protein product: CASSRTGGRETQYF.